This is a list of T cell receptor beta chains from one sample in a study of T cell repertoires in cytomegalovirus infection. TCRdb re-derived calls from the reads in MiXCR, one entry per CDR3 protein. The data hold around 540,000 distinct CDR3 sequences, with around 30% observed a single time. These receptors' targets are unknown. The sequenced sample was cultured PBMCs, obtained from culture after CMV antigen stimulation. The receptors originated from a human donor in good health (CMV status not recorded). Some clones in this sample may be carry-over from other donors' samples. CDR3s include the opening cysteine and the closing phenylalanine or tryptophan. The D gene is left open where the match is weak. A clone size is listed for some rows: how often the clone was seen (once, few, many), or a class if it is expanded.

abundance	v_gene	j_gene	d_gene	CDR3aa	CDR3nt
-	TRBV5-4	TRBJ2-3	TRBD2	CASSLAGTSGTDTQYF	TGTGCCAGCAGCTTGGCCGGGACTAGCGGGACAGATACGCAGTATTTT
few	TRBV7-9	TRBJ1-2	-	CASSLIQADHGYTF	TGTGCCAGCAGCTTAATCCAGGCTGATCATGGCTACACCTTC
few	TRBV7-9	TRBJ2-3	TRBD2	CATPSSSGPDTQYF	TGTGCCACCCCGAGTTCTAGCGGACCAGATACGCAGTATTTT
-	TRBV4-1	TRBJ1-4	-	CASSQEVATNEKLFF	TGCGCCAGCAGCCAAGAGGTCGCAACTAATGAAAAACTGTTTTTT
-	TRBV29-1	TRBJ1-2	-	CSEGDDYGYTF	TGCAGCGAAGGGGACGACTATGGCTACACCTTC
-	TRBV12-3/TRBV12-4	TRBJ1-3	-	CASSFWGPGNTIYF	TGTGCCAGCAGTTTCTGGGGGCCCGGAAACACCATATATTTT
-	TRBV4-2	TRBJ2-3	-	CASSQDRQNTQYF	TGTGCCAGCAGCCAAGACAGGCAAAATACGCAGTATTTT
many	TRBV12-3/TRBV12-4	TRBJ1-5	TRBD1	CASSPVGQGSNQPQHF	TGTGCCAGCAGTCCCGTCGGACAGGGGAGCAATCAGCCCCAGCATTTT
few	TRBV12-3/TRBV12-4	TRBJ2-1	TRBD2	CASSPPGLAFNNEQFF	TGTGCCAGCAGCCCCCCCGGACTAGCGTTTAACAATGAGCAGTTCTTC
-	TRBV11-2	TRBJ2-3	TRBD2	CASSLVGSTSGTDTQYF	TGTGCCAGCAGCTTAGTTGGTTCAACTAGCGGCACAGATACGCAGTATTTT
-	TRBV6-2/TRBV6-3	TRBJ2-7	TRBD2	CASIRWTSGDYEQYF	TGTGCCAGCATTAGGTGGACTAGCGGCGACTACGAGCAGTACTTC
few	TRBV29-1	TRBJ2-7	-	CSVGGTFGGEQYF	TGCAGCGTTGGAGGGACATTCGGGGGCGAGCAGTACTTC
-	TRBV29-1	TRBJ1-1	-	CSVDVGGGTEAFF	TGCAGCGTTGACGTCGGAGGCGGCACTGAAGCTTTCTTT
-	TRBV6-2/TRBV6-3	TRBJ1-1	-	CASSSLPNTEAFF	TGTGCCAGCAGCTCGCTGCCGAACACTGAAGCTTTCTTT
-	TRBV7-4	TRBJ2-1	TRBD2	CASSLIGGEQFF	TGTGCCAGCAGCTTGATCGGGGGGGAGCAGTTCTTC
-	TRBV25-1	TRBJ1-2	TRBD1	CASGDRRTDGYTF	TGTGCCAGCGGGGACAGGCGAACGGATGGCTACACCTTC
few	TRBV19	TRBJ2-2	TRBD2	CASSTLQREAQRKTGELFF	TGTGCCAGTAGTACCCTCCAGCGGGAGGCCCAAAGGAAAACCGGGGAGCTGTTTTTT
-	TRBV5-6	TRBJ2-7	-	CASSLELRAYEQYF	TGTGCCAGCAGCTTGGAACTCCGAGCGTACGAGCAGTACTTC
-	TRBV7-2	TRBJ2-2	-	CASSPRSGSTGELFF	TGTGCCAGCAGCCCACGGAGCGGCTCCACCGGGGAGCTGTTTTTT
-	TRBV7-2	TRBJ2-1	-	CASSLASRSVYNEQFF	TGTGCCAGCAGCTTAGCGTCGAGGTCGGTTTACAATGAGCAGTTCTTC
-	TRBV12-3/TRBV12-4	TRBJ2-1	TRBD2	CASSPPTTGGSNEQFF	TGTGCCAGCAGTCCCCCCACTACGGGAGGGTCGAATGAGCAGTTCTTC
few	TRBV7-2	TRBJ2-2	TRBD2	CASSLVSGSGRLVGELFF	TGTGCCAGCAGCTTAGTTAGTGGTAGCGGGAGACTTGTGGGGGAGCTGTTTTTT
-	TRBV4-2	TRBJ2-1	-	CASSQDILVWNEQFF	TGTGCCAGCAGCCAAGATATTTTGGTTTGGAATGAGCAGTTCTTC
-	TRBV20-1	TRBJ2-7	TRBD2	CSARPAGRNREQYF	TGCAGTGCTAGACCAGCGGGACGTAATCGTGAGCAGTACTTC
few	TRBV4-1	TRBJ2-3	-	CASSQVGSATDTQYF	TGCGCCAGCAGCCAAGTAGGGTCAGCCACAGATACGCAGTATTTT
-	TRBV7-6	TRBJ2-5	TRBD2	CASSLVAGRTGETQYF	TGTGCCAGCAGCTTGGTAGCGGGGAGGACCGGGGAGACCCAGTACTTC
few	TRBV25-1	TRBJ1-1	-	CASSKRGSSFTEAFF	TGTGCCAGCAGTAAGAGGGGGTCGTCCTTCACTGAAGCTTTCTTT